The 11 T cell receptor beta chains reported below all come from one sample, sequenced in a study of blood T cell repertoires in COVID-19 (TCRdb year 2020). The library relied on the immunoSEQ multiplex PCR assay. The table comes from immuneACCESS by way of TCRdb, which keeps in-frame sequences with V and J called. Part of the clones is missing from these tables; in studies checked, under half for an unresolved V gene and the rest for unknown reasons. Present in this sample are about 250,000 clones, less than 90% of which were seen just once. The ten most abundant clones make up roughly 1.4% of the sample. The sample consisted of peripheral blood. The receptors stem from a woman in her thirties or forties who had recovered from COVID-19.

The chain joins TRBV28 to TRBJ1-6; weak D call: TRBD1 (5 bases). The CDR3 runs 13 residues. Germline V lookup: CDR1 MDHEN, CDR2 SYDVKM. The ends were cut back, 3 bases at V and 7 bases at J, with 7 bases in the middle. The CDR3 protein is CASSLEGNSPLHF. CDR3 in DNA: TGTGCCAGCAGTTTGGAGGGGAATTCACCCCTCCACTTT.

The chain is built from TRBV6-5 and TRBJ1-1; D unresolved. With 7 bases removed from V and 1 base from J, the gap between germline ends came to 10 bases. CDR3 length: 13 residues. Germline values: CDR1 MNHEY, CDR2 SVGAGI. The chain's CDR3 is CASNFARNTEAFF. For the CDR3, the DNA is TGTGCCAGCAATTTCGCGAGGAACACTGAAGCTTTCTTT.

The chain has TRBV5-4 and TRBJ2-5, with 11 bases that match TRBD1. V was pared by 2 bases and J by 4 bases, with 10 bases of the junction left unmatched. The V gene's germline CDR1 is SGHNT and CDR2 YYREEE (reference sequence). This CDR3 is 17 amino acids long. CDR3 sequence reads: CASSFFGQGASLETQYF. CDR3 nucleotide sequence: TGTGCCAGCAGCTTCTTCGGACAGGGGGCTAGTTTAGAGACCCAGTACTTC.

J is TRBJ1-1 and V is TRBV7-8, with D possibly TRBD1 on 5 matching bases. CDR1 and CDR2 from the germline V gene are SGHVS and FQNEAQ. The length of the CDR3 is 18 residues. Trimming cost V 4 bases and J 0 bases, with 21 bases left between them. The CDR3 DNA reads TGTGCCAGCAGCTCCCCAGGGTCCAGTCAAGTATTGAACACTGAAGCTTTCTTT. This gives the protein CASSSPGSSQVLNTEAFF.

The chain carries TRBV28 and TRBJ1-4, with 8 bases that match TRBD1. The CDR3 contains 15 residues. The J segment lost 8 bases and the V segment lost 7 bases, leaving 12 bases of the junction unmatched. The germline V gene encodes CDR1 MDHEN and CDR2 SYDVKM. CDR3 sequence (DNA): TGTGCCAGCAAACCCCCGGGACAGGCCTTAGAAAAACTGTTTTTT. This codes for CASKPPGQALEKLFF.

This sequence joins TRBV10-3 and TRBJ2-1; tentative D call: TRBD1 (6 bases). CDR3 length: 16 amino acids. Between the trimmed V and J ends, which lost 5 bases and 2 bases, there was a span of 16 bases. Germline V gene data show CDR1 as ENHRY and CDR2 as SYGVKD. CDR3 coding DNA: TGTGCCATCAGTCCATTAACAGGGATAACCTACAATGAGCAGTTCTTC. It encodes CAISPLTGITYNEQFF.

The CDR3 is CASIQASAGGTQYF. The CDR3 bases are TGTGCCAGCATCCAAGCGTCCGCGGGGGGTACGCAGTATTTT. This chain links TRBV6-5 with TRBJ2-3, with 8 bases identical to TRBD2. CDR3 size: 14 residues. Germline CDR1 is MNHEY and CDR2 is SVGAGI. J was trimmed by 8 bases and V by 7 bases; bases with no gene match: 11.

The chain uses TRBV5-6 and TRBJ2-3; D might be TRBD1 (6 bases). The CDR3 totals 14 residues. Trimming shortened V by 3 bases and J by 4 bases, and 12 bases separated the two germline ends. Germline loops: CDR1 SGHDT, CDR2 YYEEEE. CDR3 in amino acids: CASSSTRGSDTQYF. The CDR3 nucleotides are TGTGCCAGCAGCTCCACAAGGGGGTCAGATACGCAGTATTTT.

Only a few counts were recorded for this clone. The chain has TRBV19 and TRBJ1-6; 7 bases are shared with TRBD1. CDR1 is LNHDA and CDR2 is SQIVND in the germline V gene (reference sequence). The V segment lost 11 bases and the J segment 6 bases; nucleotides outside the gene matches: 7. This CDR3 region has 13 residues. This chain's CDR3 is CAARDSLNSPLHF. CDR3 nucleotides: TGTGCCGCCCGGGACAGCCTTAATTCACCCCTCCACTTT.

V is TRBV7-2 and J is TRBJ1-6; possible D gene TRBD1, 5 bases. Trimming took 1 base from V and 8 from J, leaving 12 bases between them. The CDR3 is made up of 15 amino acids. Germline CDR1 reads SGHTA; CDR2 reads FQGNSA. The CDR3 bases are TGTGCCAGCAGCTTAGAGGGTCGGGGGGATTCACCCCTCCACTTT. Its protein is CASSLEGRGDSPLHF.

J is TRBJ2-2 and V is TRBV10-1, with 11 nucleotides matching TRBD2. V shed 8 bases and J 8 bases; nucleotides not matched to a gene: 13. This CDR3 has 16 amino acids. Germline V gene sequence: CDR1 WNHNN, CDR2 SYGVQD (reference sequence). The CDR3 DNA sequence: TGCGCCAGCCTTCGACTAGCGGGGCCCCCTAGGGGGGAGCTGTTTTTT. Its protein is CASLRLAGPPRGELFF.